The 18 T cell receptor beta chains given below trace back to one sample, sequenced in a study of T cells after yellow fever vaccination. A single record per CDR3 protein comes from TCRdb applying MiXCR to the 5' RACE reads. The sample contains around 500,000 distinct CDR3 sequences, about a fifth of which appear only once. The sample in question was PBMCs, obtained 21 days after the first yellow fever vaccination. Receptor source: a young man who received the YFV17D yellow fever vaccine.

Judged by abundance, this clonotype is medium-sized. The chain has TRBV5-1 and TRBJ1-1, with D perhaps matching TRBD1 (5 bases). Germline loops: CDR1 SGHRS, CDR2 YFSETQ. The CDR3 covers 15 residues. The V and J ends lost 6 bases and 3 bases respectively, with 18 bases between them. CDR3 amino acids: CASKEPRVGDTEAFF. The CDR3 coding sequence is TGCGCCAGCAAGGAACCTCGCGTAGGGGACACTGAAGCTTTCTTT.

This clonotype turned up a few times. The chain couples TRBV5-1 to TRBJ1-1; D may be TRBD1 (5 bases). The V end lost 3 bases, the J end lost 5 bases, and 17 bases lay between the germline ends. In germline, CDR1 is SGHRS, CDR2 YFSETQ. This CDR3 is 15 amino acids long. CDR3 in amino acids: CASSWGTTTGTEAFF. CDR3 nucleotide sequence: TGCGCCAGCAGCTGGGGGACGACAACGGGGACTGAAGCTTTCTTT.

A single count supports this clonotype. Germline and junction disagree at one end, which may indicate a read error. The J gene is TRBJ2-1, the V gene TRBV29-1, with D possibly matching TRBD2 (6 bases). This CDR3 is built from 14 residues. CDR1 is SQVTM, CDR2 ANQGSEA, per germline. The CDR3 DNA sequence: TGCAGCGCTGAAGGGACTGAATCCTACAATGAGCAGTTCTTC. Its protein is CSAEGTESYNEQFF.

This clonotype came up a few times. The chain is built from TRBV5-1 and TRBJ2-2; 10 nucleotides align to TRBD2. The germline V gene has CDR1 SGHRS and CDR2 YFSETQ. Trimming at V came to 0 bases and at J to 2 bases, leaving 7 bases not matched to a gene. CDR3 length equals 18 residues. The chain's CDR3 is CASSLAGSGGPNTGELFF. CDR3 nucleotide sequence: TGCGCCAGCAGCTTGGCCGGTAGCGGGGGGCCTAACACCGGGGAGCTGTTTTTT.

J is TRBJ2-7 and V is TRBV7-8; 8 nucleotides align to TRBD1. Trimming at V came to 1 base and at J to 3 bases, leaving 5 bases not matched to a gene. Germline-derived CDR1 and CDR2 are SGHVS and FQNEAQ. The CDR3 is made up of 15 amino acids. CDR3 protein: CASSLGPGGYYEQYF. CDR3 in DNA: TGTGCCAGCAGCTTAGGGCCAGGGGGCTACTACGAGCAGTACTTC.

This chain joins TRBV12-3 or TRBV12-4 and TRBJ2-5; 8 bases map to TRBD1. CDR3 size: 16 residues. The junction had 9 bases not matched to a gene; V was cut back by 2 bases and J by 4 bases. For the CDR3, the DNA is TGTGCCAGCAGTTTAACCGGACAGGGCGAAAGAGAGACCCAGTACTTC. This sequence encodes CASSLTGQGERETQYF.

This clonotype has only a few counts. The chain has TRBV5-1 and TRBJ2-1; no firm D call. The CDR3 is 15 residues long. Germline-derived CDR1 and CDR2 are SGHRS and YFSETQ. V lost 0 bases, J lost 4 bases, and 11 bases lay in between. CDR3 region: CASSLEGETYNEQFF. CDR3 DNA: TGCGCCAGCAGCTTGGAGGGTGAGACTTACAATGAGCAGTTCTTC.

A few counts support this clonotype. V is TRBV28 and J is TRBJ2-7; 10 bases fit TRBD1. Germline V gives CDR1 MDHEN, CDR2 SYDVKM. The length of the CDR3 is 14 residues. After removal of 6 bases from V and 6 bases from J, the junction contained 8 bases not matched to a gene. The CDR3 here is CASSVPGQGFEQYV. The CDR3 DNA reads TGTGCCAGCAGCGTTCCGGGACAGGGGTTCGAGCAGTACGTC.

This chain uses TRBV6-5 with TRBJ2-1; the match to TRBD2 covers 12 bases. With 3 bases clipped from V and 6 bases from J, the junction kept 6 bases outside the gene matches. The CDR3 has 16 amino acids. From germline, CDR1 is MNHEY and CDR2 SVGAGI. The CDR3 is CASSYSGLAGINEQFF. CDR3 nucleotides: TGTGCCAGCAGTTATTCCGGACTAGCGGGGATCAATGAGCAGTTCTTC.

The rearrangement links TRBV7-9 to TRBJ1-6; no clear D. Germline values: CDR1 SEHNR, CDR2 FQNEAQ (reference sequence). The V gene lost 10 bases and the J gene lost 10 bases, with 8 bases spanning the gap. The CDR3 is made up of 10 amino acids. CDR3 DNA sequence: TGTGCCACTCGTGTGTCACCCCTCCACTTT. It encodes CATRVSPLHF.

This clonotype was detected ten times or more. V gene TRBV7-9 combines with J gene TRBJ2-3; 8 bases agree with TRBD1. V was pared by 7 bases and J by 4 bases, with 4 bases of the junction left unmatched. Germline CDR1 SEHNR, CDR2 FQNEAQ (reference sequence). The length of the CDR3 is 13 residues. The CDR3 loop is CASTMTGADTQYF. Here the CDR3 DNA reads TGTGCCAGCACCATGACAGGGGCAGATACGCAGTATTTT.

This clonotype turned up a few times. V usage is TRBV7-8 and J usage is TRBJ2-5; tentative D call: TRBD2 (6 bases). The CDR3 consists of 15 residues. Germline CDR1 is SGHVS and CDR2 is FQNEAQ. Trimming took 0 bases from V and 5 from J, leaving 13 bases between them. The CDR3 reads CASSLASLGRETQYF. Written as DNA, the CDR3 is TGTGCCAGCAGCTTAGCGTCATTGGGGAGGGAGACCCAGTACTTC.

The table lists this clonotype with a few counts. V usage is TRBV30 and J usage is TRBJ1-4; D remains ambiguous. Trimming removed 3 bases from V and 8 bases from J, with 16 bases in between. The CDR3 is 14 amino acids. Germline V gene lookup returns CDR1 GTSNPN and CDR2 SVGIG (reference sequence). CDR3 region: CAWRTLSRLEKLFF. CDR3 coding DNA: TGTGCCTGGAGGACTCTCAGCAGATTGGAAAAACTGTTTTTT.

This clonotype was seen a handful of times. The rearrangement uses TRBV6-5 and TRBJ2-1; D is ambiguous. Deletions cut 2 bases from V and 7 bases from J, with 9 bases between. CDR1 MNHEY and CDR2 SVGAGI come from the germline V gene. The CDR3 runs to 13 residues. The CDR3 reads CASSYSWNNEQFF. CDR3 bases: TGTGCCAGCAGTTACAGTTGGAATAATGAGCAGTTCTTC.

The chain recombines TRBV21-1 with TRBJ1-3; TRBD1 is the table's D call, not checked against the DNA. TRBV21-1 is termed a pseudogene. This CDR3 is built from 17 residues. CDR3 residues: CASSKGGQVISGNTIYF. Written as DNA, the CDR3 is TGTGCCAGCAGCAAAGGGGGACAGGTGATCTCTGGAAACACCATATATTTT.

This clonotype was observed many times. J is TRBJ2-2 and V is TRBV25-1; 11 nucleotides align to TRBD2. The CDR3 runs to 15 residues. J lost 6 bases, V lost 5 bases, and 5 bases had no gene match. CDR1 and CDR2 (germline): MGHDK, SYGVNS. CDR3 DNA: TGTGCCAGCAGTTTTAGCGGGGGGGCGCCCGGGGAGCTGTTTTTT. Protein: CASSFSGGAPGELFF.

This sequence joins TRBV6-1 and TRBJ1-5; D gene uncertain. Per germline, CDR1 MNHNS and CDR2 SASEGT. The germline V and J ends were trimmed by 6 bases and 2 bases, with 14 bases remaining between them. This CDR3 is 15 amino acids long. As DNA, the CDR3 is TGTGCCAGCAGCCCCGACGGACCGGGCAATCAGCCCCAGCATTTT. It yields the protein CASSPDGPGNQPQHF.

This clonotype showed up just a few times. The chain employs TRBV7-9 and TRBJ2-7; possibly TRBD1 or TRBD2 for D (5 bases each). The CDR3 contains 15 residues. With 5 bases removed from V and 7 bases from J, the gap between germline ends came to 21 bases. Germline V gene data show CDR1 as SEHNR and CDR2 as FQNEAQ (reference sequence). CDR3 nucleotide sequence: TGTGCCAGCAGCCCAAGGGACCGGGACGCGAGAGAGCAGTACTTC. It is translated as CASSPRDRDAREQYF. The full variable domain, its missing parts supplied by reference TRBV7-9 and TRBJ2-7, is DTGVSQNPRHKITKRGQNVTFRCDPISEHNRLYWYRQTLGQGPEFLTYFQNEAQLEKSRLLSDRFSAERPKGSFSTLEIQRTEQGDSAMYLCASSPRDRDAREQYFGPGTRLTVT.